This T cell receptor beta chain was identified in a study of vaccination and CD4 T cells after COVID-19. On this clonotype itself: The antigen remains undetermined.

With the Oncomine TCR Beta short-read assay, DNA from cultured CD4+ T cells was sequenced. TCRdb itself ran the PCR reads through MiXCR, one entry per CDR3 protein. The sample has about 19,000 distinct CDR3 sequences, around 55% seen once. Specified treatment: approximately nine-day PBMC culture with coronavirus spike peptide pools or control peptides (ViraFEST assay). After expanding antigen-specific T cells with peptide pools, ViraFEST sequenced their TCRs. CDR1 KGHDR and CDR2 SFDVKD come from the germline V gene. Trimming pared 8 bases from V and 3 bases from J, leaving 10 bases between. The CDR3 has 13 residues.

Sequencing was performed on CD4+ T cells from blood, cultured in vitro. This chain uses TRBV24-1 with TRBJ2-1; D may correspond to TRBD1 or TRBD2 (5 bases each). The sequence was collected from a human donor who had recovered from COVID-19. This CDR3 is CATTRDRYNEQFF. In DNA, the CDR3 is TGTGCCACCACCCGGGACCGCTACAATGAGCAGTTCTTC.